One sample yielded the 8 T cell receptor beta chains listed below, sequenced in a study of human T cells and chemical hapten exposure. Each CDR3 protein gets one entry after TCRdb re-called the RACE reads with MiXCR. The sample lists roughly 81,000 distinct CDR3 sequences, roughly 8.5% occurring once. Time point denoted: pre-sensitization, week 0. As for treatment: therapeutic diphenylcyclopropenone sensitization with weekly scalp DPC. The sample was whole blood, taken in connection with sensitization to the hapten diphenylcyclopropenone (DPC). The receptor source for this set is a man aged 35-49 years with alopecia areata. Some clones in this sample may be carry-over from other donors' samples.

The rearrangement joins TRBV30 to TRBJ1-3, with no clear D. Germline V gives CDR1 GTSNPN, CDR2 SVGIG (reference sequence). Deletions cut 0 bases from V and 0 bases from J, with 3 bases between. This CDR3 has 13 amino acids. The CDR3 DNA reads TGTGCCTGGAGTGTCAACTCTGGAAACACCATATATTTT. Translated: CAWSVNSGNTIYF. The full variable domain, with the rest looked up from reference TRBV30 and TRBJ1-3, is SQTIHQWPATLVQPVGSPLSLECTVEGTSNPNLYWYRQAAGRGLQLLFYSVGIGQISSEVPQNLSASRPQDRQFILSSKKLLLSDSGFYLCAWSVNSGNTIYFGEGSWLTVV.

The chain carries TRBV29-1 and TRBJ1-2, with D perhaps TRBD1 (6 bases). V was trimmed by 4 bases and J by 5 bases, leaving 14 bases between them. This CDR3 has 13 amino acids. CDR1 and CDR2 from the germline V gene are SQVTM and ANQGSEA. CDR3 sequence reads: CSVVVGAEYGYTF. In DNA, the CDR3 is TGCAGCGTTGTTGTGGGGGCGGAGTATGGCTACACCTTC.

The V gene is TRBV21-1, the J gene TRBJ1-1; the D call of TRBD1 is as the table states it, not checked on the DNA. TRBV21-1 represents a pseudogene. The CDR3 is 18 residues long. The CDR3 DNA sequence: TGTGCCAGCAGCAAAGGGGGCGCGGGACAGGGGATGAACACTGAAGCTTTCTTT. Protein sequence: CASSKGGAGQGMNTEAFF.

This rearrangement joins TRBV29-1 to TRBJ2-7; TRBD2 aligns across 10 bases. The CDR3 runs to 15 residues. The V gene's germline CDR1 is SQVTM and CDR2 ANQGSEA. J lost 0 bases, V lost 4 bases, and 6 bases had no gene match. CDR3 DNA sequence: TGCAGCGTTGTACTAGCGGGAAGGAGCTCCTACGAGCAGTACTTC. Translation: CSVVLAGRSSYEQYF.

This clonotype has ten or more counts. The chain uses TRBV10-3 and TRBJ1-5; 11 bases map to TRBD1. V dropped 0 bases and J dropped 5; count of bases not matched to a gene: 3. There are 16 residues in the CDR3. Germline assignment: CDR1 ENHRY and CDR2 SYGVKD. The CDR3: CAISESPGQGDQPQHF. The CDR3 DNA is TGTGCCATCAGTGAGTCCCCGGGACAGGGGGATCAGCCCCAGCATTTT.

This clonotype showed up just a few times. The gene calls are TRBV6-2 or TRBV6-3 and TRBJ2-5; TRBD1 agrees at 9 bases. V was clipped by 7 bases and J by 0 bases; unmatched bases: 6. The CDR3 totals 15 residues. Germline CDR1 and CDR2: MNHEY and SVGEGT. CDR3 coding DNA: TGTGCCAGCATCCGGGACAGGGTCCACCAAGAGACCCAGTACTTC. Protein product: CASIRDRVHQETQYF.

This clonotype was counted between two and nine times. The chain is built from TRBV5-4 and TRBJ2-3, with TRBD2 identical over 9 bases. Losses at the gene ends were 4 bases for V and 0 bases for J; bases not matched to a gene: 6. Germline assignment: CDR1 SGHNT and CDR2 YYREEE (reference sequence). This CDR3 has 16 residues. Here the CDR3 DNA reads TGTGCCAGCAGCCTACTAGCGGGTTCGAGCACAGATACGCAGTATTTT. This gives the protein CASSLLAGSSTDTQYF.

This clonotype was found a few times. The rearrangement links TRBV24-1 to TRBJ2-1, with 16 bases lining up with TRBD2. Trimming cost V 4 bases and J 6 bases; bases outside gene matches: 8. This CDR3 has 18 amino acids. The germline gives CDR1 KGHDR, CDR2 SFDVKD. The CDR3 DNA sequence: TGTGCCACCAGTGAAGTCCCGGGACTAGCGGGAGGGGGCAATGAGCAGTTCTTC. It translates to CATSEVPGLAGGGNEQFF.